The entry below gives a single T cell receptor beta chain sequence along with its context. The antigen is undetermined. The CDR3 is made up of 16 amino acids. CDR1 is MNHEY, CDR2 SMNVEV, per germline (reference sequence). Deletions cut 2 bases from V and 0 bases from J, with 12 bases between. Cells that had been cultured for less than eleven days were the source of isolated CD4+ T cells. In the cultures, half the medium was exchanged for IL-2 medium on days 3 and 7. The data were taken from a study of vaccination effects on CD4 cells after COVID-19. Study-wide context: Subjects were given two BNT162b2 or mRNA-1273 vaccine doses.

Study-level results: There was only 1 of 255 vaccine-induced clones in healthy vaccinees that cross-reacted with common cold coronaviruses.

Assay used: immunoSEQ multiplex PCR; TCRdb lists only in-frame clones, some missing. The sample carries 32,000 or so clones, approximately 67% recorded once. The receptor comes from a human donor who received a COVID-19 vaccine. This material consisted of CD4+ T cells from PBMCs cultured without peptide, taken before COVID-19 vaccination. V is TRBV27 and J is TRBJ2-3; no firm D call. The CDR3 DNA is TGTGCCAGCAGTTTACGAGCGTCTAGTAGCACAGATACGCAGTATTTT. It is translated as CASSLRASSSTDTQYF.